This passage covers 25 T cell receptor beta chains from one sample sequenced in a study of blood T cell repertoires in COVID-19. Assay: immunoSEQ multiplex PCR; the TCRdb copy retains only in-frame clones and omits some. The sample includes approximately 150,000 clones, 83% seen only once; the top ten take about 1.9%. Material for sequencing was peripheral blood. All receptors come from a woman older than 75 with acute or convalescent COVID-19.

The chain couples TRBV29-1 to TRBJ1-4, with 11 bases lining up with TRBD1. The junction had 3 bases not matched to a gene; V was cut back by 0 bases and J by 6 bases. This CDR3 is built from 15 residues. Looked up from germline, CDR1 is SQVTM and CDR2 is ANQGSEA. This CDR3 is CSVEDLDRGHEKLFF. The CDR3 bases are TGCAGCGTTGAAGATCTGGACAGGGGGCATGAAAAACTGTTTTTT.

This clone was seen once. The chain uses TRBV5-1 and TRBJ1-3; D perhaps matches TRBD1 (6 bases). This CDR3 has 13 residues. The germline V gene encodes CDR1 SGHRS and CDR2 YFSETQ. Trimming cost V 0 bases and J 9 bases, with 10 bases left between them. CDR3 DNA: TGCGCCAGCAGCTTGGGGGGGCCGGGCACCATATATTTT. Its protein is CASSLGGPGTIYF.

The chain combines TRBV9 with TRBJ1-6, with D unresolved. Trimming pared 5 bases from V and 6 bases from J, leaving 15 bases between. The germline V gene has CDR1 SGDLS and CDR2 YYNGEE. The CDR3 runs to 15 residues. CDR3 bases: TGTGCCAGCAGTCCGGACGGGAAGGTTAATTCACCCCTCCACTTT. Translation gives CASSPDGKVNSPLHF.

V gene TRBV6-1 combines with J gene TRBJ1-1; D is unclear. The CDR3 has 14 amino acids. With 2 bases removed from V and 6 bases from J, the gap between germline ends came to 13 bases. Germline CDR1 and CDR2: MNHNS and SASEGT. CDR3 region: CASSEMREYPEAFF. The CDR3 DNA is TGTGCCAGCAGTGAAATGAGGGAATACCCTGAAGCTTTCTTT.

The chain links TRBV4-3 to TRBJ1-1; tentatively, D is TRBD1 (5 bases). The V gene lost 0 bases and the J gene lost 12 bases, with 11 bases spanning the gap. CDR1 LGHNA and CDR2 YSLEER come from the germline V gene. There are 12 residues in the CDR3. The CDR3: CASSQEGRTTFF. CDR3 sequence (DNA): TGCGCCAGCAGCCAAGAGGGCCGGACAACTTTCTTT.

A remark on this clone: Different DNA sequences within this sample yield the same CDR3. The V and J genes are TRBV4-3 and TRBJ2-7; D is undetermined. V was shortened by 0 bases and J by 4 bases, with 10 bases between the two germline ends. This CDR3 is 14 amino acids long. Looked up from germline, CDR1 is LGHNA and CDR2 is YSLEER. CDR3 bases: TGCGCCAGCAGCCAAGATCTCAACGGGTACGAGCAGTACTTC. Residues: CASSQDLNGYEQYF.

V is TRBV7-2 and J is TRBJ2-6; D remains unclear. The V end was cut by 1 base, the J end by 0 bases, with 4 bases between. Germline V lookup: CDR1 SGHTA, CDR2 FQGNSA. This CDR3 has 15 amino acids. The CDR3 DNA is TGTGCCAGCAGCTTAGATCGCTCTGGGGCCAACGTCCTGACTTTC. This codes for CASSLDRSGANVLTF.

The genes are TRBV4-1 and TRBJ2-2; the D gene is possibly TRBD1 (5 bases). The V end was cut by 0 bases, the J end by 6 bases, with 14 bases between. The CDR3 is made up of 16 amino acids. Germline V lookup: CDR1 MGHRA, CDR2 YSYEKL. The CDR3 nucleotides read TGCGCCAGCAGCCAAGAAAACGAGGTCAGGGCCGGGGAGCTGTTTTTT. Translating gives CASSQENEVRAGELFF.

Points on this clone: A read error may account for a junction end that differs from germline. The chain has TRBV3-1 (or the pseudogene TRBV3-2) and TRBJ1-2, with D unresolved. In germline, CDR1 is LGHDT, CDR2 YNNKEL (reference sequence). CDR3 size: 11 residues. In DNA form, the CDR3 reads TGTGCCAGCAGCCAAGATCTCTCCCGTAACTTC. It translates to CASSQDLSRNF.

The chain uses TRBV2 and TRBJ2-7, with D possibly TRBD2 on 5 matching bases. Between the trimmed V and J ends, which lost 6 bases and 9 bases, there was a span of 21 bases. CDR1 and CDR2 from the germline V gene are SNHLY and FYNNEI. CDR3 length equals 14 residues. The CDR3 sequence: CASRDQPGSEGQYF. Written as DNA, the CDR3 is TGTGCCAGCAGGGACCAACCGGGTTCCGAGGGGCAGTACTTC.

This chain links TRBV2 with TRBJ2-5; 7 bases agree with TRBD2. The V segment lost 6 bases and the J segment 2 bases; nucleotides outside the gene matches: 9. CDR1 and CDR2 from the germline V gene are SNHLY and FYNNEI. The CDR3 totals 15 residues. The CDR3 bases are TGTGCCAGCAGGCATCGGGACTACAAACAAGAGACCCAGTACTTC. Protein product: CASRHRDYKQETQYF. The full variable domain, with the rest looked up from reference TRBV2 and TRBJ2-5, is EPEVTQTPSHQVTQMGQEVILRCVPISNHLYFYWYRQILGQKVEFLVSFYNNEISEKSEIFDDQFSVERPDGSNFTLKIRSTKLEDSAMYFCASRHRDYKQETQYFGPGTRLLVL.

V usage is TRBV3-1 (or the pseudogene TRBV3-2) and J usage is TRBJ2-1, with 8 bases fitting TRBD2. Germline V gene sequence: CDR1 LGHDT, CDR2 YNNKEL (reference sequence). With 4 bases clipped from V and 3 bases from J, the junction kept 8 bases outside the gene matches. This CDR3 has 16 amino acids. The CDR3 coding sequence is TGTGCCAGCAGCCCTCAAGCGGGAGCGCTCTACAATGAGCAGTTCTTC. This translates into CASSPQAGALYNEQFF.

This sequence joins TRBV30 and TRBJ2-1; 9 nucleotides align to TRBD1. Germline V gene data show CDR1 as GTSNPN and CDR2 as SVGIG (reference sequence). With 2 bases clipped from V and 6 bases from J, the junction kept 11 bases outside the gene matches. The CDR3 is 16 amino acids. CDR3 sequence reads: CAWSFGTGIVSNEQFF. CDR3 nucleotides: TGTGCCTGGAGTTTCGGGACAGGGATAGTTTCCAATGAGCAGTTCTTC.

This chain connects TRBV3-1 (or the pseudogene TRBV3-2) to TRBJ1-3, with D maybe TRBD1 (5 bases). The CDR3 runs 16 residues. Trimming left V 3 bases short and J 9 bases short, with 21 bases between. Germline loops: CDR1 LGHDT, CDR2 YNNKEL (reference sequence). The CDR3 DNA follows: TGTGCCAGCAGCCAGGACCTAGGTACCGGGGGTGGCACCATATATTTT. Amino acid sequence: CASSQDLGTGGGTIYF.

V gene TRBV28 combines with J gene TRBJ1-1; 7 bases match TRBD1. In germline, CDR1 is MDHEN, CDR2 SYDVKM. The V segment lost 3 bases and the J segment 4 bases; nucleotides outside the gene matches: 8. The CDR3 contains 15 residues. CDR3 in DNA: TGTGCCAGCAGTTTCTCCGGACAGGTCGGCACTGAAGCTTTCTTT. This gives the protein CASSFSGQVGTEAFF. The full variable domain, its missing parts supplied by reference TRBV28 and TRBJ1-1, is DVKVTQSSRYLVKRTGEKVFLECVQDMDHENMFWYRQDPGLGLRLIYFSYDVKMKEKGDIPEGYSVSREKKERFSLILESASTNQTSMYLCASSFSGQVGTEAFFGQGTRLTVV.

J is TRBJ2-3 and V is TRBV19, with a tentative D call TRBD2 (5 bases). CDR3 length: 15 residues. Trimming stripped 4 bases from V and 0 bases from J, with 11 bases between. Germline V lookup: CDR1 LNHDA, CDR2 SQIVND (reference sequence). The CDR3 region has the DNA TGTGCCAGTAGTACAAAAGGACTGAGCACAGATACGCAGTATTTT. Protein product: CASSTKGLSTDTQYF. Based on the CDR3 plus reference TRBV19 and TRBJ2-3, the full variable domain is DGGITQSPKYLFRKEGQNVTLSCEQNLNHDAMYWYRQDPGQGLRLIYYSQIVNDFQKGDIAEGYSVSREKKESFPLTVTSAQKNPTAFYLCASSTKGLSTDTQYFGPGTRLTVL.

This sequence joins TRBV10-3 and TRBJ2-6; TRBD1 agrees at 8 bases. The CDR3 covers 17 residues. The V and J ends lost 6 bases and 0 bases, in that order; junction bases with no gene match: 7. CDR1 ENHRY and CDR2 SYGVKD come from the germline V gene. The CDR3 DNA reads as TGTGCCATCAGGAAAGGACAGGGTAGCTCTGGGGCCAACGTCCTGACTTTC. Its translation: CAIRKGQGSSGANVLTF.

The V gene is TRBV4-1, the J gene TRBJ2-2; tentatively, D is TRBD2 (6 bases). V was shortened by 4 bases and J by 7 bases, with 16 bases between the two germline ends. CDR3 size: 15 residues. Germline V gene data show CDR1 as MGHRA and CDR2 as YSYEKL. As DNA, the CDR3 is TGCGCCAGCAGCCCCCGGAGGGGAGGTCACGGGGAGCTGTTTTTT. This encodes CASSPRRGGHGELFF.

J is TRBJ2-2 and V is TRBV7-9, with D perhaps matching TRBD1 (5 bases). Germline CDR1 SEHNR, CDR2 FQNEAQ (reference sequence). Trimming shortened V by 3 bases and J by 1 base, and 9 bases separated the two germline ends. The CDR3 loop spans 15 amino acids. This chain's CDR3 is CASSLSRGNTGELFF. CDR3 DNA: TGTGCCAGCAGCTTGTCTAGGGGGAACACCGGGGAGCTGTTTTTT.

A single count supports this clone. Germline is not matched at one junction end, which may reflect a read error. This chain joins TRBV7-7 and TRBJ2-1, with D uncertain. This CDR3 is built from 13 residues. Looked up from germline, CDR1 is SSHAT and CDR2 is FNYEAQ (reference sequence). In DNA form, the CDR3 reads TGTGCTAGCAGCTTATATAGAGAGAATGAGCAGTTCTTC. This codes for CASSLYRENEQFF. Drawing the rest from reference TRBV7-7 and TRBJ2-1, the complete variable domain is GAGVSQSPRYKVTKRGQDVTLRCDPISSHATLYWYQQALGQGPEFLTYFNYEAQPDKSGLPSDRFSAERPEGSISTLTIQRTEQRDSAMYRCASSLYRENEQFFGPGTRLTVL.

This sequence joins TRBV11-2 and TRBJ2-3; TRBD1 is a possible D gene (6 bases). Trimming took off 0 bases at V and 0 bases at J, with 13 bases between the two ends. The CDR3 sequence is 17 residues long. Germline loops: CDR1 SGHAT, CDR2 FQNNGV. The CDR3 loop is CASSLERTVPSTDTQYF. CDR3 bases: TGTGCCAGCAGCTTAGAAAGGACAGTCCCAAGCACAGATACGCAGTATTTT.

The V call is TRBV19, the J call TRBJ2-1, with 16 bases matching TRBD2. The CDR3 spans 16 residues. Looked up from germline, CDR1 is LNHDA and CDR2 is SQIVND (reference sequence). V was pared by 4 bases and J by 9 bases, with 6 bases of the junction left unmatched. This CDR3 reads CASSTLGTSGRGEQFF. The CDR3 region has the DNA TGTGCCAGTAGTACTTTGGGGACTAGCGGGAGGGGTGAGCAGTTCTTC.

This chain links TRBV28 with TRBJ1-5; TRBD1 agrees at 8 bases. The CDR3 totals 17 residues. With 2 bases clipped from V and 2 bases from J, the junction kept 8 bases outside the gene matches. Germline loops: CDR1 MDHEN, CDR2 SYDVKM. DNA of the CDR3: TGTGCCAGCAGTTTAGGGGGACAGGCACTACGCAATCAGCCCCAGCATTTT. Encoded protein: CASSLGGQALRNQPQHF.

V gene TRBV20-1 combines with J gene TRBJ2-3; 9 bases agree with TRBD2. The germline gives CDR1 DFQATT, CDR2 SNEGSKA (reference sequence). The CDR3 is 15 residues long. V trimming: 3 bases; J trimming: 7 bases; junction bases outside the gene matches: 11. Here the CDR3 reads CSASYVAGAINTQYF. As DNA, the CDR3 is TGCAGTGCTAGTTATGTAGCGGGGGCGATTAATACGCAGTATTTT.

The chain carries TRBV24-1 and TRBJ2-5; D uncertain. V was shortened by 0 bases and J by 4 bases, with 5 bases between the two germline ends. The CDR3 contains 13 residues. Germline lookup yields CDR1 KGHDR and CDR2 SFDVKD. The CDR3 here is CATSDLSSETQYF. The CDR3 DNA follows: TGTGCCACCAGTGATTTGTCTTCAGAGACCCAGTACTTC.